These 13 T cell receptor beta chains were sequenced from one sample in a study of blood T cell repertoires in COVID-19. Measured with immunoSEQ multiplex PCR; TCRdb has only the in-frame clones, and not every one. Here the sample spans approximately 220,000 clones, roughly 80% being singletons. Source material: peripheral blood. These receptors were collected from a woman at least 80 years old with acute or convalescent COVID-19.

This rearrangement joins TRBV12-3 or TRBV12-4 to TRBJ1-2, with 8 nucleotides matching TRBD1. J gave up 4 bases and V 6 bases, and 4 bases lay outside the gene matches. The CDR3 is 13 residues long. The CDR3 is CASSLDRVYGYTF. CDR3 nucleotide sequence: TGTGCCAGCAGCCTGGACAGGGTCTATGGCTACACCTTC.

This clone was observed a few times. The chain carries TRBV18 and TRBJ1-1; D remains unclear. The CDR3 is 13 amino acids. V lost 3 bases and J lost 7, with 12 bases in between. The germline CDR1 and CDR2 sequences are KGHSH and LQKENI. The DNA of the CDR3 is TGTGCCAGCTCACCGACTCTAACCCATGAAGCTTTCTTT. This sequence encodes CASSPTLTHEAFF. Full variable domain (remainder filled in from reference TRBV18 and TRBJ1-1): NAGVMQNPRHLVRRRGQEARLRCSPMKGHSHVYWYRQLPEEGLKFMVYLQKENIIDESGMPKERFSAEFPKEGPSILRIQQVVRGDSAAYFCASSPTLTHEAFFGQGTRLTVV.

The chain employs TRBV7-9 and TRBJ1-5; a possible D gene is TRBD1 (6 bases). The germline V gene has CDR1 SEHNR and CDR2 FQNEAQ (reference sequence). This CDR3 spans 15 amino acids. V gave up 4 bases and J gave up 1 base, with 11 bases separating them. The CDR3 bases are TGTGCCAGCAGCTCCCAGGGGCTGAGCAATCAGCCCCAGCATTTT. It translates to CASSSQGLSNQPQHF.

The genes are TRBV18 and TRBJ2-7, with TRBD2 matching 8 bases. CDR3 size: 17 residues. With V trimmed by 3 bases and J by 3 bases, 13 bases remained unmatched. Germline CDR1 reads KGHSH; CDR2 reads LQKENI. CDR3 sequence reads: CASSPLAGRGLLYEQYF. CDR3 coding DNA: TGTGCCAGCTCACCTCTTGCCGGGAGGGGTCTTCTCTACGAGCAGTACTTC.

This clone was counted between two and nine times. The chain's CDR3 is CASSLRRAGKNSNQPQHF. In nucleotides, the CDR3 is TGTGCCAGCAGCCTCCGTAGAGCAGGGAAAAATAGCAATCAGCCCCAGCATTTT. The chain has TRBV11-2 and TRBJ1-5, with a tentative D call TRBD1 (5 bases). CDR1 SGHAT and CDR2 FQNNGV come from the germline V gene. The CDR3 sequence is 18 residues long. With 5 bases removed from V and 0 bases from J, the gap between germline ends came to 20 bases.

As DNA, the CDR3 is TGTGCCAGCAGCCAAGCCCAGGGTATCAGTGAGCAGTTCTTC. It codes for CASSQAQGISEQFF. The chain uses TRBV14 and TRBJ2-1; D might be TRBD1 (5 bases). Germline CDR1 SGHDN, CDR2 FVKESK. Trimming cost V 1 base and J 9 bases, with 13 bases left between them. The CDR3 spans 14 residues. Combining the CDR3 with reference TRBV14 and TRBJ2-1 gives the whole variable domain EAGVTQFPSHSVIEKGQTVTLRCDPISGHDNLYWYRRVMGKEIKFLLHFVKESKQDESGMPNNRFLAERTGGTYSTLKVQPAELEDSGVYFCASSQAQGISEQFFGPGTRLTVL.

V and J are TRBV6-5 and TRBJ1-2, with 7 bases matching TRBD1. The V gene's germline CDR1 is MNHEY and CDR2 SVGAGI. The CDR3 is made up of 13 amino acids. Trimming at V came to 6 bases and at J to 4 bases, leaving 5 bases not matched to a gene. The CDR3 here is CASREGQPYGYTF. CDR3 nucleotide sequence: TGTGCCAGCAGGGAGGGACAGCCCTATGGCTACACCTTC.

The rearrangement links TRBV6-5 to TRBJ1-6; D is undetermined. Trimming removed 6 bases at V and 11 bases at J, with 14 bases between. Looked up from germline, CDR1 is MNHEY and CDR2 is SVGAGI. The CDR3 runs to 13 residues. CDR3 DNA sequence: TGTGCCAGCAGCGACTCTAGGTTGGCACCCCTCCACTTT. Its translation is CASSDSRLAPLHF.

This chain joins TRBV6-5 and TRBJ1-4; D is unresolved. There are 12 residues in the CDR3. Germline lookup yields CDR1 MNHEY and CDR2 SVGAGI. V lost 7 bases, J lost 4 bases, and 7 bases lay in between. CDR3: CASKYGNEKLFF. In DNA form, the CDR3 reads TGTGCCAGCAAGTACGGTAATGAAAAACTGTTTTTT.

The chain uses TRBV21-1 and TRBJ2-1; TRBD2, the table's D call, lacks a check against the DNA. TRBV21-1 is deemed a pseudogene. CDR3 length: 17 residues. CDR3 protein: CASSEVSGRGGYNEQFF. For the CDR3, the DNA is TGTGCCAGCAGCGAAGTTAGCGGGAGGGGGGGCTACAATGAGCAGTTCTTC.

The V call is TRBV7-3, the J call TRBJ1-1, with 8 bases aligning to TRBD1. This CDR3 is 14 amino acids long. The germline gives CDR1 SGHTA, CDR2 FQGTGA. The trim removed 2 bases at V and 4 bases at J, leaving 3 bases unmatched. The CDR3 region is CASSLDRGPTEAFF. As DNA, the CDR3 is TGTGCCAGCAGCTTAGACAGGGGACCCACTGAAGCTTTCTTT.

Only one count was recorded for this clone. V usage is TRBV5-1 and J usage is TRBJ1-4; D perhaps matches TRBD1 (5 bases). Germline loops: CDR1 SGHRS, CDR2 YFSETQ. V was shortened by 2 bases and J by 1 base, with 9 bases between the two germline ends. There are 15 residues in the CDR3. The CDR3 sequence: CASSLGHETNEKLFF. The CDR3 bases are TGCGCCAGCAGCTTAGGACATGAAACTAATGAAAAACTGTTTTTT.

CDR3 nucleotides: TGTGCCAGCAGTTACAACGGTCGCACTTACGAGCAGTACTTC. This translates into CASSYNGRTYEQYF. The chain links TRBV6-5 to TRBJ2-7, with D unclear. The length of the CDR3 is 14 residues. V dropped 2 bases and J dropped 4 bases, with 12 bases sitting between them. Looked up from germline, CDR1 is MNHEY and CDR2 is SVGAGI.